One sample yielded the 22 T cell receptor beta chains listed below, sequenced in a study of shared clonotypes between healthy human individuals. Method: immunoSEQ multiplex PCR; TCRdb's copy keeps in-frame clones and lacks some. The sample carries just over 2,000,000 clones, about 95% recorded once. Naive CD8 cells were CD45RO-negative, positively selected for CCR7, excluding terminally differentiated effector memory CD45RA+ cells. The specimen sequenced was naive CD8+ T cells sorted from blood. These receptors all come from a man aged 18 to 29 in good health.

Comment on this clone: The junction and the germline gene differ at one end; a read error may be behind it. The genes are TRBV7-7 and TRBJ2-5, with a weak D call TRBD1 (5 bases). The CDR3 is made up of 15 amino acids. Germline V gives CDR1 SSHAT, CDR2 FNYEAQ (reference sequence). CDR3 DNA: TGTGCTAGCAGCTGTGATCCCAGGGTCCGGGAGACCCAGTACTTC. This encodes CASSCDPRVRETQYF.

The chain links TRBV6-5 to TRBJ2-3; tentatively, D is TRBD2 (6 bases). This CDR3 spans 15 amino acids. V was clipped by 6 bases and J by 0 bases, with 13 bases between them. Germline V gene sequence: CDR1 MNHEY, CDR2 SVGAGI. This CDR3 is CASSHSGSSTDTQYF. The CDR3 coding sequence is TGTGCCAGCAGCCATAGCGGTTCTAGCACAGATACGCAGTATTTT.

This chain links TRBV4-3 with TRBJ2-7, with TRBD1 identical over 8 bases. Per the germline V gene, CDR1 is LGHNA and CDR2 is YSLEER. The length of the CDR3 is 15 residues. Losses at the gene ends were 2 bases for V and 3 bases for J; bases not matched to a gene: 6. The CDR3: CASSQFGTGGYEQYF. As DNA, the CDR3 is TGCGCCAGCAGCCAATTCGGGACAGGCGGCTACGAGCAGTACTTC.

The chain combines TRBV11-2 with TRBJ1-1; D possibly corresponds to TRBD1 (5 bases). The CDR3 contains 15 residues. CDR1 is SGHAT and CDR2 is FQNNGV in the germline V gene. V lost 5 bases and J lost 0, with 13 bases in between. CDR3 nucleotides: TGTGCCAGCAGCCCTTCGGACATTTTGAACACTGAAGCTTTCTTT. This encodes CASSPSDILNTEAFF.

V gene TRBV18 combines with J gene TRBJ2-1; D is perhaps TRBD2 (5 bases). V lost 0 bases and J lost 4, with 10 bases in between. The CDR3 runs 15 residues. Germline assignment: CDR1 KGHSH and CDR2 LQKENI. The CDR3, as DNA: TGTGCCAGCTCACCACCCGAGACTATATACAATGAGCAGTTCTTC. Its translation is CASSPPETIYNEQFF.

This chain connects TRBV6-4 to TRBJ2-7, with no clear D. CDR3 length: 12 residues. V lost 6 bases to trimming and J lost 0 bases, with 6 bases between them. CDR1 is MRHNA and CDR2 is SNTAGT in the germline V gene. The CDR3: CASSPISYEQYF. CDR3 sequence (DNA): TGTGCCAGCAGCCCAATCTCCTACGAGCAGTACTTC.

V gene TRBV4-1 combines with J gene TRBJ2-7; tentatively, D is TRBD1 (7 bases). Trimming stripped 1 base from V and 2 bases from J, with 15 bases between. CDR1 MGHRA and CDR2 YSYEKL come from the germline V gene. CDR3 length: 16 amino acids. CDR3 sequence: CASSQASGDSAYEQYF. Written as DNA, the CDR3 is TGCGCCAGCAGCCAAGCTTCGGGGGACAGCGCCTACGAGCAGTACTTC.

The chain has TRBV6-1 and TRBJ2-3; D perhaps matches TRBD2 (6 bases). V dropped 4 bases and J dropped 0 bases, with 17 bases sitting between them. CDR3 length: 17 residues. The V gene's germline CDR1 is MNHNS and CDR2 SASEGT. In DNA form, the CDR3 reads TGTGCCAGCAGTGGTCTCTCCCAGGAGGGTAGCACAGATACGCAGTATTTT. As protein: CASSGLSQEGSTDTQYF.

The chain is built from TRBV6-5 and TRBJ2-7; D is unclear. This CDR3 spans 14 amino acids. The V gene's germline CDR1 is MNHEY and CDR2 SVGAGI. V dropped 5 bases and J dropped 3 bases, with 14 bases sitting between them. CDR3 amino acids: CASSTPDGSYEQYF. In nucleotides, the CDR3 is TGTGCCAGCAGTACTCCGGACGGCAGCTACGAGCAGTACTTC.

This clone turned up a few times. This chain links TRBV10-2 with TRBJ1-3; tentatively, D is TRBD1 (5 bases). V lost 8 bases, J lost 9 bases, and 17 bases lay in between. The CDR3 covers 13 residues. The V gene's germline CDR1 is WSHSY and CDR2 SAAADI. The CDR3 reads CASWDGATTTIYF. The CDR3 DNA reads TGCGCCAGCTGGGACGGCGCTACGACCACCATATATTTT.

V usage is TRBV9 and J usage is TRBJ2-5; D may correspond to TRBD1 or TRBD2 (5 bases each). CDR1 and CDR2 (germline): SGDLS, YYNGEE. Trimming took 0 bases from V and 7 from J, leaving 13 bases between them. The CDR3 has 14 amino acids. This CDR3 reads CASSVGGDVGTQYF. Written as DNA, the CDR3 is TGTGCCAGCAGCGTAGGTGGGGACGTGGGGACCCAGTACTTC.

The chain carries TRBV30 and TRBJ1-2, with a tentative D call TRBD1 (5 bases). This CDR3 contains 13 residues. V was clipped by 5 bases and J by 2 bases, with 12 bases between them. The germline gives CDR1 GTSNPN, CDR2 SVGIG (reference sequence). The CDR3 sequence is CAWWRDVNYGYTF. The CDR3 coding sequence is TGTGCCTGGTGGAGGGACGTGAACTATGGCTACACCTTC.

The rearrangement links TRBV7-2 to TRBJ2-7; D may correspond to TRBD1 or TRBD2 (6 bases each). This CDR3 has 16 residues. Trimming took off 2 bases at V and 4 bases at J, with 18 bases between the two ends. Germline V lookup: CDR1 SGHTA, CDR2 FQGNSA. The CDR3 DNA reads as TGTGCCAGCAGCTTATCCGTCAAGGGGGGCTTGTACGAGCAGTACTTC. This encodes CASSLSVKGGLYEQYF. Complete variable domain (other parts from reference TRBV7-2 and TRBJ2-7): GAGVSQSPSNKVTEKGKDVELRCDPISGHTALYWYRQSLGQGLEFLIYFQGNSAPDKSGLPSDRFSAERTGGSVSTLTIQRTQQEDSAVYLCASSLSVKGGLYEQYFGPGTRLTVT.

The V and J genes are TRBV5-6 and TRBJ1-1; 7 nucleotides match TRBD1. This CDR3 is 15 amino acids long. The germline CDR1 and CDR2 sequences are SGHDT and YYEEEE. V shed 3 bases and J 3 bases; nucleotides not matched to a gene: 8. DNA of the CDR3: TGTGCCAGCAGCTCCGTCGACAGGGAGGACACTGAAGCTTTCTTT. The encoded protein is CASSSVDREDTEAFF.

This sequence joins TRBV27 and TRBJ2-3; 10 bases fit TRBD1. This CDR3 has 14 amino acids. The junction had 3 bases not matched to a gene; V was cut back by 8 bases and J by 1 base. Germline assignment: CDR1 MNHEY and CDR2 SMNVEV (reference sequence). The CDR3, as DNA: TGTGCCAGCTGGGACAGGGGAGGCACAGATACGCAGTATTTT. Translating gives CASWDRGGTDTQYF.

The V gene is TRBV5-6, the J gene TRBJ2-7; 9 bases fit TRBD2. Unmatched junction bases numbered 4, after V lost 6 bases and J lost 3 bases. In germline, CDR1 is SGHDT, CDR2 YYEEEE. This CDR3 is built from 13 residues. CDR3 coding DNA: TGTGCCAGCACCCTAGCGGGAAGCTACGAGCAGTACTTC. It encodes CASTLAGSYEQYF.

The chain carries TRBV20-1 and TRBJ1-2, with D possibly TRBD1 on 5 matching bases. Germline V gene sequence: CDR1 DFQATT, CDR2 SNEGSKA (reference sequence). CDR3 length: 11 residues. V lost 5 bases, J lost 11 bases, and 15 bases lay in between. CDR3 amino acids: CSARDGFIYTF. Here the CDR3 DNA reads TGCAGTGCTCGGGACGGATTTATATACACCTTC.

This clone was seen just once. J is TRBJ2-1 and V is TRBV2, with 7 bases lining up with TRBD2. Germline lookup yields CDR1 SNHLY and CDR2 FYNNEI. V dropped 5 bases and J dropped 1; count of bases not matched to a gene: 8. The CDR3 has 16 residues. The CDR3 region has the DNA TGTGCCAGCAGTCCAAGCGGGACTCTGTCCTACAATGAGCAGTTCTTC. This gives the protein CASSPSGTLSYNEQFF.

The CDR3 DNA follows: TGTGCCAGCAGCCAAGGTCTCCTAGGGGCAGCCTACGAGCAGTACTTC. Its translation: CASSQGLLGAAYEQYF. The chain employs TRBV14 and TRBJ2-7; TRBD1 might be the D (5 bases). Germline CDR1 SGHDN, CDR2 FVKESK. V was cut by 1 base and J by 2 bases, with 15 bases left in between. The CDR3 sequence is 16 residues long.

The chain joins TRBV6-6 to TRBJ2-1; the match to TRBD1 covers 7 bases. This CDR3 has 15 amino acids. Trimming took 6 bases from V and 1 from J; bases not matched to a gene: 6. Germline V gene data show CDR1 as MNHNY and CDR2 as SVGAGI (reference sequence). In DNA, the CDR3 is TGTGCCAGCAGCCCCGGGACAGATTCCTACAATGAGCAGTTCTTC. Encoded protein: CASSPGTDSYNEQFF.

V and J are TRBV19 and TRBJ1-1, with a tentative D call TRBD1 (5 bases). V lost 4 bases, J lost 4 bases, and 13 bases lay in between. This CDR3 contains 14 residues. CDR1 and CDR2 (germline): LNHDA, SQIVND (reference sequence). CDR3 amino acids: CASSTGSGITEAFF. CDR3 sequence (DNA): TGTGCCAGTAGTACCGGTTCAGGGATCACTGAAGCTTTCTTT.

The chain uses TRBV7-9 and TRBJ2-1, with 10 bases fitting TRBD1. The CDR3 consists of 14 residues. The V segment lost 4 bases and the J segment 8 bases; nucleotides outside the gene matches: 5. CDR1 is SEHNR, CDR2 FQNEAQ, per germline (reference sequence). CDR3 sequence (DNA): TGTGCCAGCAGCTCGTGGGACAGGGGCTATGAGCAGTTCTTC. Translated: CASSSWDRGYEQFF.